The entry below gives a single TCR beta chain sequence along with its context. Its antigen remains undetermined. Per-base quality was not reported, and no clone a single base away is much larger than it. Each collaborating institution followed its own protocols to collect whole blood in K2EDTA tubes. Collaborator samples were shipped for TCRbeta analysis as frozen whole blood, isolated PBMCs, or DNA extracted from either sample type. TCRbeta CDR3 regions were amplified from genomic DNA by means of the immunoSEQ Assay, a bias-controlled multiplex PCR. The authors processed their data as follows. The number of nucleated cells in each sample was estimated from the amplification of reference gene primers within the assay. To quantify the absolute abundance of each unique TCRbeta CDR3 rearrangement, sequence reads were collapsed and filtered. Productive Simpson clonality was computed per sample as the square root of Simpson's diversity index over productive rearrangements. TCRdb mirrors the immuneACCESS table, restricted to in-frame sequences. Some clones are absent from its copies; in checked studies, under half trace to an unresolved V gene, and the reason for the others is unknown. That table is the source of V, J and clone size, and D and trimming were worked out from the DNA. This sample has about 240,000 clones in its table, and about 86% of those were observed once. Over 7.5% of the sample rests with the top ten.

This sample stems from a study of blood T cell repertoires in COVID-19 (TCRdb year 2020). With regard to the full study: The collaborator samples originated in the United States, Italy and Spain and spanned the acute and convalescent phases of COVID-19. The prospective study material was composed of cDNA or gDNA derived from T cells, B-cell-depleted T cells, or PBMCs. Deeply sampled blood TCRbeta repertoires from subjects exposed to, actively infected with, or recovered from COVID-19 were included in the dataset. The repertoires were made available in a free public database intended to serve as a resource for research on the immune response to SARS-CoV-2. The samples were drawn from the first 160 participants of the ongoing ImmuneRACE study and from 950 to 1,500 subjects provided by 6 global collaborators. Sample metadata almost always included a de-identified subject ID, COVID-19 status, age in years and sex. Where available, HLA class I and class II types were taken from metadata supplied by the sample provider and were not determined by assay-based typing. Findings and caveats that apply to the study as a whole: The amount of clinical and demographic metadata varied by source and participant and was provided uncurated.

Measured from the cysteine to the phenylalanine, the CDR3 is 16 residues long. Only CDR3 DNA is held: 48 bases, read in frame from base 1. As encoded in the germline V gene, CDR1 is SGHTS while CDR2 is YDEGEE. Compared with germline, V lacks 2 bases and J lacks 8 bases; bases without a gene match: 14. Here the chain combines TRBV5-8 and TRBJ1-2, and 8 bases in between align with TRBD1. Input material: peripheral blood. The source of this sequence is a woman older than 75 with acute or convalescent COVID-19. The encoded CDR3 is CASSFRSGTGGGGYTF. The sequenced DNA: TGTGCCAGCAGCTTTAGATCTGGGACAGGTGGAGGAGGCTACACCTTC.